The following is a T cell receptor beta chain sequence with its context. Its antigen is unidentified. The length of the CDR3 is 14 residues. V was cut by 7 bases and J by 4 bases, with 14 bases left in between. From germline, CDR1 is MDHEN and CDR2 SYDVKM. Sequenced material consisted of expressed TCRB transcripts (all of the isolated RNA was reverse transcribed). TCRdb's copy holds only in-frame clones and misses some; the assay was immunoSEQ multiplex PCR. This sample has around 250,000 clones; around an eighth occur once, and the top ten carry 0.015% to 0.02%. The data stem from a study of beta chain features in type 1 diabetes. Averaging around 120 mL, one heparinised blood draw came from each individual donor. Study outcomes and limitations: Within each of all four CD4+ subsets, Type 1 diabetes patients had TCRB CDR3s that were moderately but significantly shorter.

The J gene is TRBJ2-4, the V gene TRBV28; TRBD1 is a possible D gene (7 bases). This clonotype was sampled from a man aged 25 to 40 with type 1 diabetes. Sequencing was done on a sample of naive CD4+ T cells from blood. The CDR3 spells CASTPTGRKNIQYF. CDR3 in DNA: TGTGCCAGCACCCCGACAGGGAGGAAAAACATTCAGTACTTC.